One T cell receptor (beta chain) is described in this entry. This entry is derived from a study of immune reconstitution after stem cell transplant in scleroderma. TCRdb analysed the RT-PCR reads with MiXCR anew, one entry per CDR3 protein. This table has 1,500 or so distinct CDR3 sequences, about 15% appearing once. Sampling was conducted before or after autologous hematopoietic stem cell transplantation (not recorded which). The source is a female donor with systemic sclerosis.

CDR3 DNA sequence: TGCGCCAGCAGCCTAAGCGGGGGAAACTACGAGCAGTACTTC. Its translation is CASSLSGGNYEQYF. This rearrangement joins TRBV5-1 to TRBJ2-7, with 8 bases aligning to TRBD2. This CDR3 contains 14 residues. CDR1 SGHRS and CDR2 YFSETQ come from the germline V gene. Losses at the gene ends were 4 bases for V and 3 bases for J; bases not matched to a gene: 6.